This TCR beta chain was captured by sequencing in a study of blood T cell repertoires in COVID-19. Measured with immunoSEQ multiplex PCR; TCRdb has only the in-frame clones, and not every one. The repertoire holds some 45,000 clones, with around 80% as singletons. The ends lost 5 bases at V and 2 bases at J; junction bases unmatched: 10. This CDR3 has 16 amino acids. Germline loops: CDR1 LGHDT, CDR2 YNNKEL (reference sequence). V is TRBV3-1 (or the pseudogene TRBV3-2) and J is TRBJ2-3, with TRBD1 matching 7 bases. The sequenced sample was peripheral blood. This clonotype was sampled from a woman aged 55-70 years with acute or convalescent COVID-19. CDR3 protein: CASSLLTGYTTDTQYF. The CDR3 region has the DNA TGTGCCAGCAGCTTATTGACAGGGTATACCACAGATACGCAGTATTTT.